Below, 18 T cell receptor beta chains from the same sample are listed, as sequenced in a study of T cells expressing NK-cell markers. Following a re-call of the 5' RACE reads, TCRdb has one entry per CDR3 protein and lacks DNA. The repertoire table contains 440,000 or so distinct CDR3 sequences. Sequencing was carried out using blood T cells: a sorted CD56 or NKG2C T cell subset, CD4+ or CD8+ T cells, or bulk PBMC T cells (not recorded which). These receptors were collected from a woman aged 18 to 75 in good health.

The V call is TRBV7-8, the J call TRBJ2-7; TCRdb calls TRBD1, which cannot be checked without DNA. Germline CDR1 reads SGHVS; CDR2 reads FQNEAQ. The CDR3 length is 16 residues. CDR3 amino acids: CASSLAPDRATCVQYF.

This CDR3 reads CASSTGNEKLFF. The gene calls are TRBV6-5 and TRBJ1-4; TCRdb proposes TRBD1, but this gene call is untestable without DNA. Germline CDR1 is MNHEY and CDR2 is SVGAGI. This CDR3 region has 12 residues.

V usage is TRBV18 and J usage is TRBJ2-5; TCRdb proposes TRBD1, but this gene call is untestable without DNA. The CDR3 has 15 residues. Germline V gene sequence: CDR1 KGHSH, CDR2 LQKENI. This CDR3 reads CASSPGGFGQETQYF.

The chain recombines TRBV28 with TRBJ2-1; TCRdb designates TRBD1, a call that cannot be tested without DNA. Germline V lookup: CDR1 MDHEN, CDR2 SYDVKM. The CDR3 sequence is 12 residues long. CDR3 sequence reads: CASIDRGNEQFF.

The V and J genes are TRBV29-1 and TRBJ2-1; TCRdb returns TRBD2, unconfirmable since there is no DNA. This CDR3 has 12 residues. CDR1 is SQVTM, CDR2 ANQGSEA, per germline. The CDR3 region is CRAGIGVNEQFF.

V gene TRBV29-1 combines with J gene TRBJ2-1; as DNA is missing, the TRBD1 call by TCRdb cannot be tested. Looked up from germline, CDR1 is SQVTM and CDR2 is ANQGSEA. This CDR3 comprises 16 residues. The CDR3 loop reads CSVEETRGGGYNEQFF.

The chain employs TRBV5-4 and TRBJ1-1. The germline CDR1 and CDR2 sequences are SGHNT and YYREEE (reference sequence). The CDR3 extends over 13 amino acids. CDR3 loop: CASSLDAGFEAFF. Supplemented by reference TRBV5-4 and TRBJ1-1, the full variable domain reads ETGVTQSPTHLIKTRGQQVTLRCSSQSGHNTVSWYQQALGQGPQFIFQYYREEENGRGNFPPRFSGLQFPNYSSELNVNALELDDSALYLCASSLDAGFEAFFGQGTRLTVV.

V is TRBV10-2 and J is TRBJ2-5; absent DNA, TCRdb's TRBD1 call cannot be checked. In germline, CDR1 is WSHSY, CDR2 SAAADI. This CDR3 is built from 12 residues. The CDR3 protein is CASSGGLQTQYF.

This chain links TRBV12-3 or TRBV12-4 with TRBJ1-1. The CDR3 runs to 15 residues. The CDR3 is CASRDYQAMNTEAFF.

The CDR3 region is CSAAGDGNSPLHF. The chain links TRBV20-1 to TRBJ1-6; no DNA is available, so the TRBD1 call from TCRdb remains unchecked. From germline, CDR1 is DFQATT and CDR2 SNEGSKA (reference sequence). The CDR3 is 13 residues long.

The J gene is TRBJ2-1, the V gene TRBV20-1; TCRdb lists TRBD2, though no DNA is available to test this call. CDR3 size: 16 residues. In germline, CDR1 is DFQATT, CDR2 SNEGSKA (reference sequence). The CDR3 here is CSATDGLAGSYNEQFF.

This chain connects TRBV7-2 to TRBJ2-7. Germline assignment: CDR1 SGHTA and CDR2 FQGNSA. The CDR3 extends over 13 amino acids. CDR3 loop: CASSLSHSYEQYF.

This chain uses TRBV9 with TRBJ2-5; absent DNA, TCRdb's TRBD1 call cannot be checked. Germline loops: CDR1 SGDLS, CDR2 YYNGEE. CDR3 length: 15 residues. The CDR3 sequence: CASSASGGVQETQYF.

The genes are TRBV6-5 and TRBJ2-1; TCRdb returns TRBD2, unconfirmable since there is no DNA. Germline CDR1 MNHEY, CDR2 SVGAGI. This CDR3 comprises 17 residues. This chain's CDR3 is CASSWTSGGYSVNEQFF.

V gene TRBV7-7 combines with J gene TRBJ2-1; no DNA is available, so the TRBD2 call from TCRdb remains unchecked. From germline, CDR1 is SSHAT and CDR2 FNYEAQ (reference sequence). The CDR3 runs to 16 residues. The CDR3 region is CASSLGAPSGYNEQFF.

The chain couples TRBV11-2 to TRBJ2-4; TCRdb reports TRBD2, a call that lacks DNA to check it against. The CDR3 extends over 15 amino acids. Germline V lookup: CDR1 SGHAT, CDR2 FQNNGV. CDR3: CASSSYRGSKNIQYF.

The genes are TRBV13 and TRBJ1-1. The length of the CDR3 is 22 residues. Looked up from germline, CDR1 is PRHDT and CDR2 is FYEKMQ (reference sequence). CDR3 loop: CASSLPPPNVVAPRGMNTEAFF. Full variable domain (rest looked up from reference TRBV13 and TRBJ1-1): AAGVIQSPRHLIKEKRETATLKCYPIPRHDTVYWYQQGPGQDPQFLISFYEKMQSDKGSIPDRFSAQQFSDYHSELNMSSLELGDSALYFCASSLPPPNVVAPRGMNTEAFFGQGTRLTVV.

The J gene is TRBJ2-1, the V gene TRBV7-3; TCRdb's D call of TRBD1 is untestable without DNA. CDR3 length: 14 residues. CDR1 and CDR2 from the germline V gene are SGHTA and FQGTGA. The CDR3 protein is CASSTRTGGAEQFF.